The subject of this entry is one TCR beta chain. Its antigen is currently unknown. The assay was immunoSEQ multiplex PCR, and TCRdb's table has in-frame clones only and misses some. This table has about 83,000 clones, around 89% appearing once. This specimen comes from a study of T cell responses to AZD1222 COVID-19 vaccine. Study outcomes and limitations: Clonal diversity may have been underestimated, and the donors were mostly white British, with more females than males. Increases in Spike-specific TCR breadth and depth were seen after two AZD1222 doses. Repertoire sampling was restricted to post-peak T cell response timepoints. Regions 160-218 and 743-854 held dominance among vaccine-associated CD4 TCRs, which spanned spike.

In germline, CDR1 is MDHEN, CDR2 SYDVKM. Trimming left V 7 bases short and J 7 bases short, with 17 bases between. CDR3 length equals 14 residues. The sequence came from an adult in good health. The gene calls are TRBV28 and TRBJ1-3; D ambiguous. Here the sequenced sample was peripheral blood, taken on day 0 of MenACWY control vaccination. In DNA, the CDR3 is TGTGCCAGCAAAGGCTGGCAGACGACCAACACCATATATTTT. Its protein product is CASKGWQTTNTIYF.